A single sample gave rise to the 27 T cell receptor beta chains below, sequenced in a study of T cell changes during pregnancy in multiple sclerosis. Here immunoSEQ multiplex PCR was the method, and the copy in TCRdb shows in-frame clones only, minus some. The data hold under 50,000 clones, with just under 95% observed a single time. The sequencing here drew on CD8+ T cells from peripheral blood mononuclear cells, taken in the first trimester of pregnancy. The receptors were gathered from a female donor with multiple sclerosis, enrolled in a pregnancy study.

This clone showed up just once. The rearrangement uses TRBV5-4 and TRBJ2-7, with no clear D. Germline CDR1 SGHNT, CDR2 YYREEE (reference sequence). The length of the CDR3 is 13 residues. V was pared by 2 bases and J by 2 bases, with 8 bases between. In nucleotides, the CDR3 is TGTGCCAGCAGCTTTGGCGGTACCTACGAGCAGTACTTC. It is translated as CASSFGGTYEQYF.

The gene calls are TRBV5-8 and TRBJ1-1; tentatively, D is TRBD1 (5 bases). Deletions cut 0 bases from V and 1 base from J, with 7 bases between. The CDR3 extends over 14 amino acids. CDR1 is SGHTS, CDR2 YDEGEE, per germline. CDR3 bases: TGTGCCAGCAGCTTGGGGGGCCGGAACACTGAAGCTTTCTTT. It encodes CASSLGGRNTEAFF.

V and J are TRBV30 and TRBJ2-2, with 15 bases identical to TRBD2. The V segment lost 2 bases and the J segment 13 bases; nucleotides outside the gene matches: 5. The germline V gene encodes CDR1 GTSNPN and CDR2 SVGIG (reference sequence). The CDR3 sequence is 14 residues long. The CDR3 is CAWSPGTSGGRLFF. The CDR3 coding sequence is TGTGCCTGGAGTCCCGGGACTAGCGGGGGGAGGCTGTTTTTT.

The chain links TRBV9 to TRBJ2-7, with 12 nucleotides matching TRBD2. Germline lookup yields CDR1 SGDLS and CDR2 YYNGEE. The junction had 4 bases not matched to a gene; V was cut back by 5 bases and J by 7 bases. The CDR3 extends over 13 amino acids. The CDR3 DNA reads TGTGCCAGCAGTCTAGCGGGAGGGGATGAGCAGTACTTC. Translated: CASSLAGGDEQYF.

The chain carries TRBV28 and TRBJ2-3; no clear D. CDR3 length: 14 residues. V was trimmed by 4 bases and J by 0 bases, leaving 8 bases between them. CDR1 MDHEN and CDR2 SYDVKM come from the germline V gene. The CDR3 DNA is TGTGCCAGCAGTTCTTTGAGTAGCACAGATACGCAGTATTTT. This encodes CASSSLSSTDTQYF.

This clone is labeled medium-sized. The chain joins TRBV5-5 to TRBJ1-1; D remains unclear. In germline, CDR1 is SGHKS, CDR2 YYEKEE (reference sequence). V was clipped by 0 bases and J by 0 bases, with 3 bases between them. This CDR3 has 13 residues. The CDR3 nucleotides read TGTGCCAGCAGCTTGGATATGAACACTGAAGCTTTCTTT. The encoded protein is CASSLDMNTEAFF.

This clone was counted once. The gene calls are TRBV27 and TRBJ2-7; 11 nucleotides line up with TRBD2. CDR1 is MNHEY and CDR2 is SMNVEV in the germline V gene (reference sequence). The trim removed 3 bases at V and 5 bases at J, leaving 0 bases unmatched. The CDR3 extends over 13 amino acids. The DNA of the CDR3 is TGTGCCAGCAGTTTTAGCGGGAGGGACGAGCAGTACTTC. It is translated as CASSFSGRDEQYF.

V gene TRBV9 combines with J gene TRBJ2-1; 8 nucleotides agree with TRBD2. The CDR3 covers 17 residues. Germline CDR1 and CDR2: SGDLS and YYNGEE. After removal of 0 bases from V and 5 bases from J, the junction contained 10 bases not matched to a gene. CDR3 in DNA: TGTGCCAGCAGCGTAGGCTTAAGCGGGAGCGTGAACAATGAGCAGTTCTTC. It encodes CASSVGLSGSVNNEQFF.

The chain is built from TRBV11-3 and TRBJ2-1; 8 bases fit TRBD2. CDR3 length: 18 amino acids. CDR1 and CDR2 (germline): SGHNT, YENEEA. The J segment lost 0 bases and the V segment lost 5 bases, leaving 12 bases of the junction unmatched. The CDR3 loop is CASSVTSGPEISYNEQFF. The CDR3 DNA follows: TGTGCCAGCAGCGTAACTAGCGGACCTGAAATCTCCTACAATGAGCAGTTCTTC.

As regards this clone: At the DNA level, this CDR3 is encoded by other sequences in the same sample as well. This chain links TRBV27 with TRBJ1-1; unclear D gene. Trimming shortened V by 0 bases and J by 5 bases, and 7 bases separated the two germline ends. Germline V gene data show CDR1 as MNHEY and CDR2 as SMNVEV (reference sequence). The CDR3 consists of 13 residues. The CDR3: CASSLSGRTEAFF. CDR3 DNA: TGTGCCAGCAGTTTATCAGGCAGGACTGAAGCTTTCTTT.

The V gene is TRBV9, the J gene TRBJ2-1, with TRBD2 identical over 8 bases. There are 12 residues in the CDR3. V shed 4 bases, J shed 7 bases, and the junction held 1 base outside the gene matches. The germline CDR1 and CDR2 sequences are SGDLS and YYNGEE. For the CDR3, the DNA is TGTGCCAGCAGCACGGGGGGGAATGAGCAGTTCTTC. Amino acids: CASSTGGNEQFF.

The V and J genes are TRBV9 and TRBJ1-4, with D possibly matching TRBD1 (6 bases). This CDR3 comprises 15 residues. CDR1 is SGDLS and CDR2 is YYNGEE in the germline V gene. V lost 0 bases to trimming and J lost 5 bases, with 11 bases between them. CDR3 sequence: CASSVDGQRNEKLFF. The DNA of the CDR3 is TGTGCCAGCAGCGTAGATGGACAGCGAAATGAAAAACTGTTTTTT.

As DNA, the CDR3 is TGTGCCAGCAGTTTAGTGCGACAGGGGTTCCCGGCGGATACGCAGTATTTT. This translates into CASSLVRQGFPADTQYF. The J gene is TRBJ2-3, the V gene TRBV28, with 8 bases aligning to TRBD1. The CDR3 runs 17 residues. Germline V gene sequence: CDR1 MDHEN, CDR2 SYDVKM. V dropped 2 bases and J dropped 6; count of bases not matched to a gene: 13.

The genes are TRBV19 and TRBJ1-1; maybe TRBD1 (5 bases). The CDR3 totals 13 residues. V was pared by 7 bases and J by 11 bases, with 20 bases between. Per germline, CDR1 LNHDA and CDR2 SQIVND (reference sequence). The CDR3 DNA sequence: TGTGCCAGTATCGGGACCCTGGGGGGGATGGCTTTCTTT. It specifies CASIGTLGGMAFF.

This sequence joins TRBV7-2 and TRBJ2-7; TRBD1 matches at 12 bases. The CDR3 loop spans 14 amino acids. The ends lost 5 bases at V and 7 bases at J; junction bases unmatched: 6. CDR1 is SGHTA, CDR2 FQGNSA, per germline. Here the CDR3 DNA reads TGTGCCAGCAGCCTCCGGGACAGGGGGCGTGAGCAGTACTTC. Its protein product is CASSLRDRGREQYF.

V usage is TRBV10-1 and J usage is TRBJ1-1; D gene unclear. Germline CDR1 reads WNHNN; CDR2 reads SYGVQD (reference sequence). The CDR3 has 13 amino acids. Trimming cost V 0 bases and J 1 base, with 3 bases left between them. CDR3 DNA: TGCGCCAGCAGTGAGTCGGCGAACACTGAAGCTTTCTTT. Protein sequence: CASSESANTEAFF.

This clone showed up just once. The chain combines TRBV30 with TRBJ1-2; TRBD1 aligns across 7 bases. Germline CDR1 and CDR2: GTSNPN and SVGIG (reference sequence). The CDR3 is 13 amino acids. Trimming took 5 bases from V and 7 from J; bases not matched to a gene: 10. Here the CDR3 DNA reads TGTGCCTGGTTCCGTGTAGGGGGCGCTGGCTACACCTTC. Translation: CAWFRVGGAGYTF.

This clone was seen just once. The chain couples TRBV4-2 to TRBJ2-7; tentatively, D is TRBD2 (6 bases). This CDR3 spans 15 amino acids. V was cut by 8 bases and J by 3 bases, with 20 bases left in between. Germline V CDR1 and CDR2: LGHNA, YNFKEQ. The CDR3 DNA sequence: TGTGCCAGCGGGACCCCAACATCTAGCGACTACGAGCAGTACTTC. The encoded protein is CASGTPTSSDYEQYF.

The chain combines TRBV9 with TRBJ1-2; 9 bases match TRBD1. This CDR3 spans 13 amino acids. J lost 7 bases, V lost 3 bases, and 4 bases had no gene match. Germline assignment: CDR1 SGDLS and CDR2 YYNGEE. CDR3 DNA sequence: TGTGCCAGCAGCGGACAGACAGGGGGTGGCTACACCTTC. Amino acids: CASSGQTGGGYTF.

The chain combines TRBV9 with TRBJ1-3; possibly TRBD1 for D (5 bases). There are 16 residues in the CDR3. Trimming removed 0 bases at V and 0 bases at J, with 10 bases between. Germline V gene sequence: CDR1 SGDLS, CDR2 YYNGEE. The CDR3 protein is CASSVDPGPSGNTIYF. The CDR3 DNA reads as TGTGCCAGCAGCGTAGACCCAGGGCCCTCTGGAAACACCATATATTTT.

The rearrangement uses TRBV4-1 and TRBJ1-2; 7 positions match TRBD1. The V gene end was trimmed by 6 bases and the J gene end by 8 bases; junction bases not matched to a gene: 9. The CDR3 is 13 amino acids. Germline-derived CDR1 and CDR2 are MGHRA and YSYEKL. As DNA, the CDR3 is TGCGCCAGCAGGAACCGGGACAGCGAGGGCTACACCTTC. Translated, it gives CASRNRDSEGYTF.

This clone was observed a single time. This chain joins TRBV27 and TRBJ1-5; D is undetermined. V dropped 3 bases and J dropped 5 bases, with 8 bases sitting between them. Germline V gene lookup returns CDR1 MNHEY and CDR2 SMNVEV (reference sequence). The CDR3 runs 13 residues. The CDR3 DNA follows: TGTGCCAGCAGTTTCAGATTCGATCAGCCCCAGCATTTT. It encodes CASSFRFDQPQHF.

The chain uses TRBV7-9 and TRBJ1-2, with 7 bases lining up with TRBD1. This CDR3 spans 15 amino acids. CDR1 and CDR2 from the germline V gene are SEHNR and FQNEAQ (reference sequence). V lost 5 bases to trimming and J lost 7 bases; unmatched junction nucleotides: 13. The CDR3 DNA is TGTGCCAGCAGCGCCGTCAGGGGGTCTTTTAGTGGCTACACCTTC. This encodes CASSAVRGSFSGYTF.

This clone was picked up one time. The chain carries TRBV5-1 and TRBJ2-7; no reliable D call. The germline gives CDR1 SGHRS, CDR2 YFSETQ. CDR3 length: 14 residues. V was trimmed by 0 bases and J by 3 bases, leaving 10 bases between them. The CDR3 region is CASSLAGNFYEQYF. The CDR3 coding sequence is TGCGCCAGCAGCTTGGCCGGTAATTTCTACGAGCAGTACTTC.

The chain couples TRBV27 to TRBJ2-1; 14 bases are shared with TRBD2. CDR3 length: 15 amino acids. Trimming removed 4 bases from V and 8 bases from J; junction bases left unmatched: 4. In germline, CDR1 is MNHEY, CDR2 SMNVEV (reference sequence). The DNA for the CDR3 is TGTGCCAGCAGTTCAGGACTAGCGGGAGGTTATGAGCAGTTCTTC. This translates into CASSSGLAGGYEQFF.

The V call is TRBV28, the J call TRBJ1-5, with TRBD1 identical over 8 bases. V gave up 7 bases and J gave up 10 bases; unmatched junction bases: 15. The CDR3 is 15 residues long. Germline-derived CDR1 and CDR2 are MDHEN and SYDVKM. CDR3 sequence (DNA): TGTGCCAGCACCCGAACAGGGGGGGACAAAAAACCCCAGCATTTT. This codes for CASTRTGGDKKPQHF.

This sequence joins TRBV5-1 and TRBJ2-1; 10 bases fit TRBD2. With 4 bases clipped from V and 6 bases from J, the junction kept 7 bases outside the gene matches. Germline CDR1 and CDR2: SGHRS and YFSETQ. The CDR3 covers 15 residues. The DNA for the CDR3 is TGCGCCAGCAGCCCTAGCGGGAGAGAGTCCAATGAGCAGTTCTTC. Protein product: CASSPSGRESNEQFF.